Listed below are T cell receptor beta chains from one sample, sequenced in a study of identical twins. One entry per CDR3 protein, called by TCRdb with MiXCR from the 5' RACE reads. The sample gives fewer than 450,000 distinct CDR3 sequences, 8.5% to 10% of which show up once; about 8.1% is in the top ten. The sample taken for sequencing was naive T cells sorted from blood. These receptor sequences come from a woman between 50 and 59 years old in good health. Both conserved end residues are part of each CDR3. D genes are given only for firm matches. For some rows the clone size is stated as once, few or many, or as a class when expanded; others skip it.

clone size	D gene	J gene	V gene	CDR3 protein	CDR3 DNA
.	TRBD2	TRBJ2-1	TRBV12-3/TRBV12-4	CASSTLAGGPGEQFF	TGTGCCAGCAGTACCCTAGCGGGAGGGCCGGGTGAGCAGTTCTTC
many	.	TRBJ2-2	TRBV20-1	CSARDLRGNTGELFF	TGCAGTGCTAGAGATCTTCGGGGGAACACCGGGGAGCTGTTTTTT
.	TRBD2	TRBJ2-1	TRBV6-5	CASSYSKLGPGGNEQFF	TGTGCCAGCAGTTACTCGAAATTGGGCCCGGGAGGCAATGAGCAGTTCTTC
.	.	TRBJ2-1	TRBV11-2	CASSLELGGYNEQFF	TGTGCCAGCAGCTTAGAACTAGGGGGGTACAATGAGCAGTTCTTC
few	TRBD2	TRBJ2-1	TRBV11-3	CASSLVAGGPQFF	TGTGCCAGCAGCTTAGTAGCGGGAGGGCCGCAGTTCTTC
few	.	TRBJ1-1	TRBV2	CASSGGPANTEAFF	TGTGCCAGCAGCGGTGGGCCGGCGAACACTGAAGCTTTCTTT
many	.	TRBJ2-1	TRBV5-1	CASSLAGTSYNEQFF	TGCGCCAGCAGCTTAGCCGGGACCTCCTACAATGAGCAGTTCTTC
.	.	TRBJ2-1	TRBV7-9	CASSLAGEFYNEQFF	TGTGCCAGCAGCTTAGCGGGAGAGTTCTACAATGAGCAGTTCTTC
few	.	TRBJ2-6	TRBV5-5	CASSSLPGGANVLTF	TGTGCCAGCAGCTCTCTCCCGGGGGGGGCCAACGTCCTGACTTTC
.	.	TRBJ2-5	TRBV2	CASSLSEQETQYF	TGTGCCAGCAGTCTCAGCGAACAAGAGACCCAGTACTTC
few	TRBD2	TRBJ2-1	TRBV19	CASGAGGWNEQFF	TGTGCCAGTGGGGCGGGAGGGTGGAATGAGCAGTTCTTC
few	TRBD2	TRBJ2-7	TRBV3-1	CASSQDGAGGKQYF	TGTGCCAGCAGCCAAGATGGAGCGGGAGGGAAACAGTACTTC
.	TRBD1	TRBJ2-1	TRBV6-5	CASSPGQGLSEQFF	TGTGCCAGCAGTCCGGGACAGGGGTTGAGTGAGCAGTTCTTC
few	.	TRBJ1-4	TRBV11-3	CASSGRLEKLFF	TGTGCCAGCAGCGGCCGCCTGGAAAAACTGTTTTTT
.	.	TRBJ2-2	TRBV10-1	CASMRDTGELFF	TGCGCCAGCATGAGGGACACCGGGGAGCTGTTTTTT
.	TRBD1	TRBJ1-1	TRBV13	CASSAGGTGGRLNTEAFF	TGTGCCAGCAGCGCAGGGGGGACAGGGGGCCGTCTGAACACTGAAGCTTTCTTT
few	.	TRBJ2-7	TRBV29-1	CSVVPAGGLYEQYF	TGCAGCGTTGTTCCGGCAGGTGGTCTCTACGAGCAGTACTTC
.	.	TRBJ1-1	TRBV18	CASSEASTGIAEAFF	TGTGCCAGCTCAGAAGCCTCTACAGGGATAGCTGAAGCTTTCTTT
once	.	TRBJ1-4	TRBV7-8	CASSVQGVGSNEKLFF	TGTGCCAGCAGCGTACAGGGTGTGGGTTCTAATGAAAAACTGTTTTTT
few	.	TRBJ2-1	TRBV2	CASSSGGPTYNEQFF	TGTGCCAGCAGTTCCGGGGGGCCTACCTACAATGAGCAGTTCTTC
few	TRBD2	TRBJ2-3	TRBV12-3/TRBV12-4	CASSLLIAGEEDTQYF	TGTGCCAGCAGTTTACTAATAGCGGGGGAAGAAGATACGCAGTATTTT
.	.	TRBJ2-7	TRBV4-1	CASSPTGPPYEQYF	TGCGCCAGCAGCCCCACGGGACCCCCCTACGAGCAGTACTTC
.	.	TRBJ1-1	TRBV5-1	CASSWGGEYTEAFF	TGCGCCAGCAGCTGGGGGGGCGAGTATACTGAAGCTTTCTTT
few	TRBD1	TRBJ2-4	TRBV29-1	CSALTGDIQYF	TGCAGCGCATTGACAGGGGATATTCAGTACTTC
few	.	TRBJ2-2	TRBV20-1	CSARDRRNTGELFF	TGCAGTGCTAGAGATCGAAGGAACACCGGGGAGCTGTTTTTT
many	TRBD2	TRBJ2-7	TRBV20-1	CSAFSGTRAYEQYF	TGCAGTGCTTTCTCCGGGACTAGGGCCTACGAGCAGTACTTC
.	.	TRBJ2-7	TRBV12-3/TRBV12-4	CASSLQTTYEQYF	TGTGCCAGCAGTTTGCAGACAACCTACGAGCAGTACTTC
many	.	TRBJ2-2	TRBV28	CASSPALPIPLPGELFF	TGTGCCAGCAGTCCGGCGTTGCCCATCCCCTTACCCGGGGAGCTGTTTTTT
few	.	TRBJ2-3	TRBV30	CAWSDRDTQYF	TGTGCCTGGAGTGATAGAGATACGCAGTATTTT
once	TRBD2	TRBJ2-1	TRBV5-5	CASSPLAGGPHREQFF	TGTGCCAGCAGCCCACTAGCGGGAGGGCCCCATCGGGAGCAGTTCTTC
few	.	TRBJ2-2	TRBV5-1	CASNPKGLPDGELFF	TGCGCCAGCAACCCCAAGGGGCTCCCTGACGGGGAGCTGTTTTTT
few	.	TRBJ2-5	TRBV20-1	CSASGWGGETQYF	TGCAGTGCTAGCGGCTGGGGCGGGGAGACCCAGTACTTC
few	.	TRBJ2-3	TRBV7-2	CASSPGLTSSRANF	TGTGCCAGCAGCCCTGGCCTGACTAGTTCGCGAGCAAATTTT
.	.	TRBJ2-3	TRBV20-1	CSARAGHGFTDTQYF	TGCAGTGCTAGAGCCGGACACGGATTCACAGATACGCAGTATTTT
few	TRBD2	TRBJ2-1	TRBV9	CASSVPPPGGNEQFF	TGTGCCAGCAGCGTCCCACCCCCGGGGGGGAATGAGCAGTTCTTC
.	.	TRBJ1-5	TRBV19	CASSINAAGNQPQHF	TGTGCCAGTAGTATAAATGCGGCAGGGAATCAGCCCCAGCATTTT
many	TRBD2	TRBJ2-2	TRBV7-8	CASSWLAGNTGELFF	TGTGCCAGCAGCTGGTTAGCGGGGAACACCGGGGAGCTGTTTTTT
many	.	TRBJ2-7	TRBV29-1	CSVATGEQYF	TGCAGCGTCGCGACGGGGGAGCAGTACTTC
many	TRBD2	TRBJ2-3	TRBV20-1	CSARDPGSGLDTQYF	TGCAGTGCTAGAGATCCAGGTAGCGGGTTAGATACGCAGTATTTT
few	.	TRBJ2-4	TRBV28	CAISQRNKNIQYF	TGTGCCATTTCCCAGCGGAACAAAAACATTCAGTACTTC
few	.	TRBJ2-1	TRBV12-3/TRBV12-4	CASSTVQVNEQFF	TGTGCCAGCAGTACGGTCCAAGTGAATGAGCAGTTCTTC
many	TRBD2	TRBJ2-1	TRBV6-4	CASSEIAGGGYEQFF	TGTGCCAGCAGTGAAATAGCGGGAGGAGGATATGAGCAGTTCTTC
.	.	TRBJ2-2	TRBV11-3	CASSQATMGELFF	TGTGCCAGCAGCCAGGCGACTATGGGGGAGCTGTTTTTT
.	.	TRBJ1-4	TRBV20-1	CSARDMGTNEKLFF	TGCAGTGCTAGAGATATGGGTACTAATGAAAAACTGTTTTTT
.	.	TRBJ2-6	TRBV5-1	CASTGGAGANVLTF	TGCGCCAGCACCGGAGGGGCTGGGGCCAACGTCCTGACTTTC
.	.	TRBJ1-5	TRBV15	CATSRGGDQPQHF	TGTGCCACCAGCAGAGGAGGCGATCAGCCCCAGCATTTT
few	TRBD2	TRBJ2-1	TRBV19	CASSIGGLAYF	TGTGCCAGTAGTATAGGGGGACTAGCCTACTTC
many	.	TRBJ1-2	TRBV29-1	CSVVGRENYGYTF	TGCAGCGTTGTGGGCAGGGAGAACTATGGCTACACCTTC
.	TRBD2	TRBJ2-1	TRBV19	CASSHLAGGPVNEQFF	TGTGCCAGTAGCCATCTAGCGGGAGGGCCTGTAAATGAGCAGTTCTTC
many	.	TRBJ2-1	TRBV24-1	CATSASFNRDEQFF	TGTGCCACCAGTGCCTCCTTTAATCGCGATGAGCAGTTCTTC
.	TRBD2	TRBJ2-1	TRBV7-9	CASSLTSGRVYEQFF	TGTGCCAGCAGCTTGACTAGCGGGAGGGTCTATGAGCAGTTCTTC
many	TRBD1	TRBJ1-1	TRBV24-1	CATRGTGQKNTEAFF	TGTGCCACCAGGGGGACAGGGCAAAAGAACACTGAAGCTTTCTTT
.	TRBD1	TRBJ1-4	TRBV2	CASSSDRGQIINEKLFF	TGTGCCAGCAGTTCTGACAGGGGCCAGATCATTAATGAAAAACTGTTTTTT
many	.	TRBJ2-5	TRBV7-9	CAAAGQETQYF	TGTGCCGCGGCGGGACAAGAGACCCAGTACTTC